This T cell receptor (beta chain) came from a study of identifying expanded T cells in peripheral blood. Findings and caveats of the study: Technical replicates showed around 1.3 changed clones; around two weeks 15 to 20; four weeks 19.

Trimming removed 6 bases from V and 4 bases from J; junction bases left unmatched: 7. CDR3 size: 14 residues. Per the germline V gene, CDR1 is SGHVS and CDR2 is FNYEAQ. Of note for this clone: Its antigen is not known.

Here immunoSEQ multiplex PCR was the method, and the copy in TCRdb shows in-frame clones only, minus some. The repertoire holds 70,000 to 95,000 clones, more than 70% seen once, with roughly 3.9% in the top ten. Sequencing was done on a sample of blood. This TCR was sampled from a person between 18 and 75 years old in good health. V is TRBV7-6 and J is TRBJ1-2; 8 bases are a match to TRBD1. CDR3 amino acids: CASSDGQGIYGYTF. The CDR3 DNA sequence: TGTGCCAGCAGTGATGGACAGGGCATCTATGGCTACACCTTC.